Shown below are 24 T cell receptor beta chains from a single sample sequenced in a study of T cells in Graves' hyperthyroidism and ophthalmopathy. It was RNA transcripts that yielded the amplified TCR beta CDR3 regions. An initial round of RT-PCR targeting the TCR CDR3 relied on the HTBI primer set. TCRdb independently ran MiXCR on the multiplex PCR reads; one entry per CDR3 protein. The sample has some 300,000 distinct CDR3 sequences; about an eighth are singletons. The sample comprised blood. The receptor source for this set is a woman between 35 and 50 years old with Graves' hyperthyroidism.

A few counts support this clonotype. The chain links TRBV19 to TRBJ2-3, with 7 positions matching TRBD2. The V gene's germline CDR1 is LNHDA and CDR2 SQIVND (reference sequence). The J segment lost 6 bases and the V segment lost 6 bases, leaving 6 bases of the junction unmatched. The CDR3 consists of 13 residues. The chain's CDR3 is CASRPSGVDTQYF. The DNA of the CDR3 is TGTGCCAGTAGACCCAGCGGGGTGGATACGCAGTATTTT.

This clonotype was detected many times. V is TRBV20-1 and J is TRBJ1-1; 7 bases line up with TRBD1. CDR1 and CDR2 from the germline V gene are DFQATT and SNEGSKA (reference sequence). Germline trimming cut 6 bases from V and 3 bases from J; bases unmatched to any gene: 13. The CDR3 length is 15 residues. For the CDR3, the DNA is TGCAGTGCCCTGATTAGGGGGCTTGAAGACACTGAAGCTTTCTTT. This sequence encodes CSALIRGLEDTEAFF.

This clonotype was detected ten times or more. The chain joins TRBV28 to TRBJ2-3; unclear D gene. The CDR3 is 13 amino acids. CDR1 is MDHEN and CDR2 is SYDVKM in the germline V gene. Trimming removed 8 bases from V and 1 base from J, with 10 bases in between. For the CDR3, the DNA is TGTGCCAGCCAACTTGAGGGCACAGATACGCAGTATTTT. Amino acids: CASQLEGTDTQYF.

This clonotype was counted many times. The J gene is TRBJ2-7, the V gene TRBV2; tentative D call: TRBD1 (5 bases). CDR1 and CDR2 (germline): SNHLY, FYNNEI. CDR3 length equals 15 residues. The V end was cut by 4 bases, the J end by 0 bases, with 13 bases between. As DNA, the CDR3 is TGTGCCAGCAGTGCCGGTAGGGGCGGCTCCTACGAGCAGTACTTC. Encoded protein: CASSAGRGGSYEQYF.

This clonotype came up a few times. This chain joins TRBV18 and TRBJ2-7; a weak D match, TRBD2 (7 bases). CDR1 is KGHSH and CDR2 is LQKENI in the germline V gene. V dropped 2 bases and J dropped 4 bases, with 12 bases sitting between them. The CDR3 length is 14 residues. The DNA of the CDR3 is TGTGCCAGCTCACCAGGGGGGGCTCAGTACGAGCAGTACTTC. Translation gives CASSPGGAQYEQYF.

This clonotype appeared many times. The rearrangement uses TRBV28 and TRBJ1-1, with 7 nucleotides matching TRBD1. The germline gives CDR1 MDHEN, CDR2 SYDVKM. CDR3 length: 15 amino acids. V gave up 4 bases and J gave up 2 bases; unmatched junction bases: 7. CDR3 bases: TGTGCCAGCAGTTCCTGGACAGGAGTTAACACTGAAGCTTTCTTT. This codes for CASSSWTGVNTEAFF.

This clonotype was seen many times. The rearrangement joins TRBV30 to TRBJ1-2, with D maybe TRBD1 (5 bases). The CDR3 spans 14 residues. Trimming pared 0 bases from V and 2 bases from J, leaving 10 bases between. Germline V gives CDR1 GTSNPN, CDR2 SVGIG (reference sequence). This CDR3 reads CAWSVLGTNYGYTF. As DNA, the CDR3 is TGTGCCTGGAGTGTACTGGGGACGAACTATGGCTACACCTTC. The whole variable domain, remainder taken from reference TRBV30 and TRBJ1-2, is SQTIHQWPATLVQPVGSPLSLECTVEGTSNPNLYWYRQAAGRGLQLLFYSVGIGQISSEVPQNLSASRPQDRQFILSSKKLLLSDSGFYLCAWSVLGTNYGYTFGSGTRLTVV.

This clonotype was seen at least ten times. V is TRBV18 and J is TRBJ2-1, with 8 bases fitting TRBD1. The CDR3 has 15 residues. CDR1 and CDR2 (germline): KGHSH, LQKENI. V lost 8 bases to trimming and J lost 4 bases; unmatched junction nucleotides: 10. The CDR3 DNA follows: TGTGCCAGCAGTCCCACAGGGGGTAGATACAATGAGCAGTTCTTC. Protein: CASSPTGGRYNEQFF. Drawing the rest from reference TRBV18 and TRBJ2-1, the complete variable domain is NAGVMQNPRHLVRRRGQEARLRCSPMKGHSHVYWYRQLPEEGLKFMVYLQKENIIDESGMPKERFSAEFPKEGPSILRIQQVVRGDSAAYFCASSPTGGRYNEQFFGPGTRLTVL.

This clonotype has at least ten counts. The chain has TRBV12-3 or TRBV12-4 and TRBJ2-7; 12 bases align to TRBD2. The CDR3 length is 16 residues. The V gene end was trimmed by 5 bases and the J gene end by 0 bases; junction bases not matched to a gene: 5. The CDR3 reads CASSDSSGRASYEQYF. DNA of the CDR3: TGTGCCAGCAGTGACTCTAGCGGGAGGGCCTCCTACGAGCAGTACTTC.

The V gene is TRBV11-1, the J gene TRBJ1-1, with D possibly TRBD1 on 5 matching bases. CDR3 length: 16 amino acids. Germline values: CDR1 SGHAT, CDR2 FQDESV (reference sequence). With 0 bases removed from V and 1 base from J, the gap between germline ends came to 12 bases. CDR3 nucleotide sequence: TGTGCCAGCAGCTTAGCCTCCGGGACCGCGAACACTGAAGCTTTCTTT. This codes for CASSLASGTANTEAFF.

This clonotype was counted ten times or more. Written as DNA, the CDR3 is TGTGCCAGCAGTTTTCTACAGGGAGGATCAAAACTGTTTTTT. As protein: CASSFLQGGSKLFF. The V and J genes are TRBV12-3 or TRBV12-4 and TRBJ1-4; a weak D match, TRBD1 (6 bases). The germline V and J ends were trimmed by 3 bases and 10 bases, with 15 bases remaining between them. CDR3 length: 14 amino acids.

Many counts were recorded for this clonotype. CDR3 nucleotide sequence: TGCGCCAGCAGCCAACCCGGGACAGTCTACGAGCAGTACTTC. It is translated as CASSQPGTVYEQYF. The chain employs TRBV5-1 and TRBJ2-7; TRBD1 matches at 7 bases. The trim removed 4 bases at V and 3 bases at J, leaving 7 bases unmatched. This CDR3 has 14 amino acids. CDR1 and CDR2 from the germline V gene are SGHRS and YFSETQ. The complete variable domain, with remaining parts taken from reference TRBV5-1 and TRBJ2-7, reads KAGVTQTPRYLIKTRGQQVTLSCSPISGHRSVSWYQQTPGQGLQFLFEYFSETQRNKGNFPGRFSGRQFSNSRSEMNVSTLELGDSALYLCASSQPGTVYEQYFGPGTRLTVT.

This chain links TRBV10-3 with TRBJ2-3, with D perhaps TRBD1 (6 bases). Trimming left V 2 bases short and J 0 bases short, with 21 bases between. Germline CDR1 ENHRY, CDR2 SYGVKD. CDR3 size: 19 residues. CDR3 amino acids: CAISEADRRKTGSTDTQYF. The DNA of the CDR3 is TGTGCCATCAGTGAGGCCGACAGGCGAAAAACTGGTAGCACAGATACGCAGTATTTT.

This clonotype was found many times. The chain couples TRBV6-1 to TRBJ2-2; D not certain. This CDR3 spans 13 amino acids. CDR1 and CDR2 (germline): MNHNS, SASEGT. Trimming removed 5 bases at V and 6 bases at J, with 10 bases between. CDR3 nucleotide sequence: TGTGCCAGCAGTCTCGGTCGGGCCGGGGAGCTGTTTTTT. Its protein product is CASSLGRAGELFF.

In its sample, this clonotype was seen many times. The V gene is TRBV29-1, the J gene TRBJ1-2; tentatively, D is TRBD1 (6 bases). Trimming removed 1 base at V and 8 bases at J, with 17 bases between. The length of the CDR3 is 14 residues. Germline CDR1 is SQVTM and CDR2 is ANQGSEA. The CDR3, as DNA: TGCAGCGTTGAAGGGGGACATCCCACGGCCGGCTACACCTTC. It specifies CSVEGGHPTAGYTF.

The chain's CDR3 is CASSRNQETQYF. The CDR3 nucleotides read TGTGCCAGCAGCAGAAACCAAGAGACCCAGTACTTC. The rearrangement joins TRBV9 to TRBJ2-5, with D unclear. V lost 4 bases, J lost 0 bases, and 4 bases lay in between. The germline gives CDR1 SGDLS, CDR2 YYNGEE. This CDR3 region has 12 residues.

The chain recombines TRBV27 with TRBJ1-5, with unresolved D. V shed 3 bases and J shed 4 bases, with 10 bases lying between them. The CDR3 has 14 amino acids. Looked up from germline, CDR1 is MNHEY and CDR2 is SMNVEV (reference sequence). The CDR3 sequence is CASSLSRRNQPQHF. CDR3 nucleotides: TGTGCCAGCAGTTTGTCGAGACGGAATCAGCCCCAGCATTTT.

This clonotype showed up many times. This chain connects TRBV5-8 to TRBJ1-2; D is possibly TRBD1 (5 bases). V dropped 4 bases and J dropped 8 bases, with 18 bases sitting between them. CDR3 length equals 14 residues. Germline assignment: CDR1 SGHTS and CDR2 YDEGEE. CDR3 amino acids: CASSPGAGSRGYTF. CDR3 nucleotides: TGTGCCAGCAGCCCCGGGGCAGGGAGTCGGGGCTACACCTTC. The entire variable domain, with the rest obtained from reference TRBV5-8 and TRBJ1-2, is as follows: EAGVTQSPTHLIKTRGQQATLRCSPISGHTSVYWYQQALGLGLQFLLWYDEGEERNRGNFPPRFSGRQFPNYSSELNVNALELEDSALYLCASSPGAGSRGYTFGSGTRLTVV.

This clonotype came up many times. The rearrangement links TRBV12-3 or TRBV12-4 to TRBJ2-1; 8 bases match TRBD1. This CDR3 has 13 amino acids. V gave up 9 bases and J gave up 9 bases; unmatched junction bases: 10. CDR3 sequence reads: CASQGTGGGEQFF. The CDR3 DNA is TGTGCCAGTCAAGGGACAGGTGGGGGTGAGCAGTTCTTC.

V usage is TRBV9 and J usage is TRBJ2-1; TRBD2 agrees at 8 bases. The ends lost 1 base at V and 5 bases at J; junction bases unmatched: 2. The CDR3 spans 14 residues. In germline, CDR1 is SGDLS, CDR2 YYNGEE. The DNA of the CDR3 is TGTGCCAGCAGCGTATCGGGGGGGAACAATGAGCAGTTCTTC. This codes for CASSVSGGNNEQFF.

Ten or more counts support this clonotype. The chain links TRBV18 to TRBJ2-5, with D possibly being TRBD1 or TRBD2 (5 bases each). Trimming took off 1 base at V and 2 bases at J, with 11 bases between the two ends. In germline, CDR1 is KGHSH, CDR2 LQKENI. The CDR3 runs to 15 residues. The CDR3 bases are TGTGCCAGCTCACCACTCTCGGGGCGGCAAGAGACCCAGTACTTC. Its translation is CASSPLSGRQETQYF.

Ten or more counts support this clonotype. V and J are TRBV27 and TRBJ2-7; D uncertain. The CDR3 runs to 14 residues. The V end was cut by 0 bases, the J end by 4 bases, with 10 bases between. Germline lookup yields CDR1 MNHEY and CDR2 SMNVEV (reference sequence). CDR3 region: CASSLSPGSYEQYF. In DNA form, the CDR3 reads TGTGCCAGCAGTTTATCGCCAGGTTCATACGAGCAGTACTTC.

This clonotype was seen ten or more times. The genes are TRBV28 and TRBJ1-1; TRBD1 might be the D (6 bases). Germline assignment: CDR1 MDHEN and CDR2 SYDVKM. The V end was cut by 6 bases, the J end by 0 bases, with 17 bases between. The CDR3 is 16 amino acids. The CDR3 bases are TGTGCCAGCAGCTCCTGGACAGCCCTAATGAACACTGAAGCTTTCTTT. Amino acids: CASSSWTALMNTEAFF. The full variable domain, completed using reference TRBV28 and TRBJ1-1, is DVKVTQSSRYLVKRTGEKVFLECVQDMDHENMFWYRQDPGLGLRLIYFSYDVKMKEKGDIPEGYSVSREKKERFSLILESASTNQTSMYLCASSSWTALMNTEAFFGQGTRLTVV.

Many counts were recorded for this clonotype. In DNA, the CDR3 is TGCAGTGCTAGCCTCGGGGGAGAGGTACGGGAGCAGTACTTC. This translates into CSASLGGEVREQYF. The V call is TRBV20-1, the J call TRBJ2-7; D may be TRBD2 (6 bases). Germline CDR1 reads DFQATT; CDR2 reads SNEGSKA (reference sequence). With 3 bases removed from V and 7 bases from J, the gap between germline ends came to 19 bases. The CDR3 has 14 residues.